These 21 T cell receptor beta chains originate from one sample sequenced in a study of T cell responses to AZD1222 COVID-19 vaccine. Sequencing used immunoSEQ multiplex PCR; TCRdb keeps in-frame clones, though not all of them. The data show about 160,000 clones, about 92% seen once. The sequenced sample was peripheral blood, obtained on day 0 of AZD1222 vaccination. The receptors shown here come from an adult in good health.

This clone was detected a few times. This chain links TRBV5-1 with TRBJ1-5, with unresolved D. Trimming stripped 1 base from V and 3 bases from J, with 17 bases between. Germline values: CDR1 SGHRS, CDR2 YFSETQ. CDR3 length equals 17 residues. The CDR3 spells CASSLSLLGGPNQPQHF. CDR3 DNA sequence: TGCGCCAGCAGCTTGAGTTTGCTAGGAGGGCCCAATCAGCCCCAGCATTTT.

The chain is built from TRBV6-1 and TRBJ1-4; a possible D gene is TRBD1 (5 bases). The ends were cut back, 2 bases at V and 6 bases at J, with 7 bases in the middle. The germline CDR1 and CDR2 sequences are MNHNS and SASEGT. This CDR3 spans 13 amino acids. The CDR3 spells CASSEWGDEKLFF. DNA for the CDR3: TGTGCCAGCAGTGAATGGGGGGATGAAAAACTGTTTTTT.

This clone was picked up one time. J is TRBJ2-2 and V is TRBV4-2; D uncertain. CDR1 is LGHNA, CDR2 YNFKEQ, per germline. Between the trimmed V and J ends, which lost 0 bases and 6 bases, there was a span of 14 bases. The CDR3 consists of 16 residues. The CDR3 coding sequence is TGTGCCAGCAGCCAAGATCCAGGAAATCGACCCGGGGAGCTGTTTTTT. Encoded protein: CASSQDPGNRPGELFF.

The chain uses TRBV24-1 and TRBJ1-2, with 9 bases matching TRBD1. J was trimmed by 5 bases and V by 10 bases; bases with no gene match: 7. Per germline, CDR1 KGHDR and CDR2 SFDVKD. The CDR3 consists of 13 residues. CDR3 sequence: CATQGALEYGYTF. The CDR3 DNA follows: TGTGCCACACAGGGGGCGCTTGAGTATGGCTACACCTTC.

V gene TRBV2 combines with J gene TRBJ1-1; no definite D call. CDR3 length: 13 amino acids. The V gene's germline CDR1 is SNHLY and CDR2 FYNNEI. Trimming stripped 6 bases from V and 1 base from J, with 9 bases between. CDR3 nucleotide sequence: TGTGCCAGCAGGGATGCCCGGAACACTGAAGCTTTCTTT. It specifies CASRDARNTEAFF.

This sequence joins TRBV6-5 and TRBJ2-7, with D maybe TRBD2 (5 bases). CDR1 is MNHEY and CDR2 is SVGAGI in the germline V gene. The V end was cut by 5 bases, the J end by 3 bases, with 17 bases between. This CDR3 region has 15 residues. The CDR3 sequence: CASSPGISKHYEQYF. CDR3 nucleotide sequence: TGTGCCAGCAGTCCCGGGATCAGCAAGCACTACGAGCAGTACTTC.

The chain links TRBV9 to TRBJ2-5; D gene ambiguous. V gave up 0 bases and J gave up 2 bases, with 14 bases separating them. This CDR3 contains 16 residues. The germline V gene has CDR1 SGDLS and CDR2 YYNGEE. CDR3 DNA: TGTGCCAGCAGCGTAGAGGTTTGGGCACTTCAAGAGACCCAGTACTTC. This sequence encodes CASSVEVWALQETQYF. The whole variable domain, remainder taken from reference TRBV9 and TRBJ2-5, is DSGVTQTPKHLITATGQRVTLRCSPRSGDLSVYWYQQSLDQGLQFLIQYYNGEERAKGNILERFSAQQFPDLHSELNLSSLELGDSALYFCASSVEVWALQETQYFGPGTRLLVL.

The rearrangement joins TRBV9 to TRBJ1-4, with TRBD1 matching over 7 bases. The CDR3 loop spans 15 amino acids. The J segment lost 8 bases and the V segment lost 0 bases, leaving 7 bases of the junction unmatched. CDR1 and CDR2 from the germline V gene are SGDLS and YYNGEE. CDR3 in DNA: TGTGCCAGCAGCGTAGAAGGAGGGGGCGAAGAAAAACTGTTTTTT. Its translation: CASSVEGGGEEKLFF.

The V gene is TRBV2, the J gene TRBJ2-1, with a tentative D call TRBD2 (6 bases). CDR1 and CDR2 from the germline V gene are SNHLY and FYNNEI. V lost 6 bases and J lost 0, with 12 bases in between. This CDR3 spans 15 amino acids. The chain's CDR3 is CASRRDSSSYNEQFF. CDR3 DNA: TGTGCCAGCAGACGGGACTCTAGCTCCTACAATGAGCAGTTCTTC.

V is TRBV4-1 and J is TRBJ1-2; TRBD1 aligns across 10 bases. J lost 4 bases, V lost 4 bases, and 3 bases had no gene match. This CDR3 comprises 14 residues. Germline V gives CDR1 MGHRA, CDR2 YSYEKL. The CDR3 nucleotides are TGCGCCAGCAGCCGGGACAGGGGAATCTATGGCTACACCTTC. Protein product: CASSRDRGIYGYTF.

The chain carries TRBV3-1 (or the pseudogene TRBV3-2) and TRBJ2-7; D not resolved. This CDR3 comprises 13 residues. Trimming took off 2 bases at V and 5 bases at J, with 10 bases between the two ends. Germline values: CDR1 LGHDT, CDR2 YNNKEL (reference sequence). The CDR3 DNA is TGTGCCAGCAGCCAATACCCTAGGGACGAGCAGTACTTC. Translated: CASSQYPRDEQYF.

The chain recombines TRBV3-1 (or the pseudogene TRBV3-2) with TRBJ2-1, with D hard to call. The CDR3 is made up of 14 amino acids. Trimming stripped 7 bases from V and 0 bases from J, with 10 bases between. Germline V lookup: CDR1 LGHDT, CDR2 YNNKEL (reference sequence). CDR3 nucleotides: TGTGCCAGCAAAACAGCCAGCTCCTACAATGAGCAGTTCTTC. This encodes CASKTASSYNEQFF.

The rearrangement uses TRBV7-9 and TRBJ2-5, with 14 bases aligning to TRBD2. There are 15 residues in the CDR3. V was pared by 4 bases and J by 5 bases, with 3 bases of the junction left unmatched. Germline-derived CDR1 and CDR2 are SEHNR and FQNEAQ (reference sequence). CDR3 in DNA: TGTGCCAGCAGCTCGGGACTAGCGGGGGTCGAGACCCAGTACTTC. Its translation is CASSSGLAGVETQYF.

V gene TRBV2 combines with J gene TRBJ2-1, with 9 bases that match TRBD2. The CDR3 is 15 amino acids. Looked up from germline, CDR1 is SNHLY and CDR2 is FYNNEI. Unmatched junction bases numbered 7, after V lost 6 bases and J lost 4 bases. The CDR3 sequence is CASRSAGGPYNEQFF. CDR3 in DNA: TGTGCCAGCAGATCAGCGGGGGGCCCATACAATGAGCAGTTCTTC.

This sequence joins TRBV5-1 and TRBJ2-3, with 10 positions matching TRBD2. Germline loops: CDR1 SGHRS, CDR2 YFSETQ. Trimming removed 5 bases from V and 0 bases from J; junction bases left unmatched: 6. The CDR3 runs 16 residues. The DNA of the CDR3 is TGCGCCAGCAGTACCGGACTAGCGGCTAGCACAGATACGCAGTATTTT. This translates into CASSTGLAASTDTQYF.

As DNA, the CDR3 is TGTGCCAGCAGCCACGGACAGACCGAGCAGTACTTC. Translation: CASSHGQTEQYF. This sequence joins TRBV14 and TRBJ2-7; TRBD1 is a possible D gene (6 bases). Trimming stripped 3 bases from V and 6 bases from J, with 9 bases between. CDR1 and CDR2 from the germline V gene are SGHDN and FVKESK. CDR3 size: 12 residues.

Comment on this clone: The same CDR3 is also encoded by other DNA sequences in this sample. This chain joins TRBV6-5 and TRBJ2-7; D not certain. The CDR3 loop spans 13 amino acids. Deletions cut 2 bases from V and 3 bases from J, with 8 bases between. CDR1 is MNHEY and CDR2 is SVGAGI in the germline V gene. CDR3 region: CASSYRQSYEQYF. CDR3 coding DNA: TGTGCCAGCAGTTACAGGCAGAGCTACGAGCAGTACTTC.

The chain uses TRBV7-6 and TRBJ1-4; TRBD1 might be the D (5 bases). Germline CDR1 reads SGHVS; CDR2 reads FNYEAQ. This CDR3 has 15 amino acids. Trimming left V 1 base short and J 4 bases short, with 10 bases between. CDR3 nucleotide sequence: TGTGCCAGCAGCTTAGAACGGGGCTTTAATGAAAAACTGTTTTTT. This encodes CASSLERGFNEKLFF.

The chain combines TRBV3-1 (or the pseudogene TRBV3-2) with TRBJ2-7, with TRBD2 identical over 10 bases. The CDR3 has 15 amino acids. Looked up from germline, CDR1 is LGHDT and CDR2 is YNNKEL (reference sequence). The V segment lost 4 bases and the J segment 4 bases; nucleotides outside the gene matches: 7. This chain's CDR3 is CASSPRLAGVYEQYF. In DNA, the CDR3 is TGTGCCAGCAGCCCGCGGCTAGCGGGGGTATACGAGCAGTACTTC.

The V gene is TRBV7-9, the J gene TRBJ2-2; D is ambiguous. V was cut by 1 base and J by 7 bases, with 7 bases left in between. The CDR3 runs 13 residues. Germline V gives CDR1 SEHNR, CDR2 FQNEAQ (reference sequence). CDR3 in DNA: TGTGCCAGCAGCTTAGGCGCCGTCGGGGAGCTGTTTTTT. It yields the protein CASSLGAVGELFF.

This chain uses TRBV27 with TRBJ1-5; D might be TRBD1 (5 bases). The germline CDR1 and CDR2 sequences are MNHEY and SMNVEV (reference sequence). V shed 3 bases and J shed 7 bases, with 10 bases lying between them. This CDR3 region has 13 residues. CDR3 DNA sequence: TGTGCCAGCAGTTTCTTGGGGCCCCAGCCCCAGCATTTT. It encodes CASSFLGPQPQHF.